Listed below are T cell receptor beta chains from one sample, sequenced in a study of blood T cell repertoires in COVID-19. The assay was immunoSEQ multiplex PCR, and TCRdb's table has in-frame clones only and misses some. The repertoire holds about 190,000 clones, approximately 79% seen once, with around an eighth in the top ten. The sequencing input was peripheral blood. Receptors were obtained from a woman between 45 and 60 years old with acute or convalescent COVID-19. The CDR3 runs from the conserved cysteine through the conserved F or W. D genes are given only for firm matches. The listing skips clone size in some rows; elsewhere it reads once, few, many or a size class.

D gene	J gene	clone size	V gene	CDR3 DNA	CDR3 protein
TRBD1	TRBJ2-1	few	TRBV7-9	TGTGCCAGCAGCTTACCCTACAGGGGGGCGCAGTTCTTC	CASSLPYRGAQFF
-	TRBJ2-7	-	TRBV6-5	TGTGCCAGCAGACCAGGGGGGCTCGTCGAGCAGTACTTC	CASRPGGLVEQYF
TRBD2	TRBJ2-7	few	TRBV7-9	TGTGCCAGCAGCTCAATAGCGGGAGGGCTCTACGAGCAGTACTTC	CASSSIAGGLYEQYF
TRBD2	TRBJ2-4	-	TRBV18	TGTGCCAGCTCCCGAGAATGGGGAGGGCCTGTCAAAAACATTCAGTACTTC	CASSREWGGPVKNIQYF
-	TRBJ2-1	-	TRBV11-2	TGTGCCAGCAGCTTTCACGTGACTAACTCCTACAATGAGCAGTTCTTC	CASSFHVTNSYNEQFF
TRBD2	TRBJ2-1	-	TRBV29-1	TGCAGCGTTCTCAGCGGGGGGGGTGAGCAGTTCTTC	CSVLSGGGEQFF
-	TRBJ1-5	-	TRBV2	TGTGCCACCCGGACAGATAGCAATCAGCCCCAGCATTTT	CATRTDSNQPQHF
TRBD2	TRBJ2-1	-	TRBV3-1/TRBV3-2	TGTGCCAGCAGCATGCGGGGGGGCCGGAACAATGAGCAGTTCTTC	CASSMRGGRNNEQFF
-	TRBJ2-5	-	TRBV24-1	TGTGCCACCAGTGAACCAGGGGAAGATGCCCAGTACTTC	CATSEPGEDAQYF
-	TRBJ1-3	-	TRBV6-5	TGTGCCAGCAGTTACTCAGGGAGGTCGGCTGGAAACACCATATATTTT	CASSYSGRSAGNTIYF
-	TRBJ1-6	-	TRBV11-2	TGTGCCAGCAGCTTAGGGGGGGGGAATTCACCCCTCCACTTT	CASSLGGGNSPLHF
TRBD2	TRBJ2-1	once	TRBV5-5	TGTGCCAGCAGCTTGGCGGGACTAGCCATGTTGGATGAGCAGTTCTTC	CASSLAGLAMLDEQFF
TRBD2	TRBJ2-7	-	TRBV18	TGTGCCAGCTCACCACCGGGACTAGCTCACTACGAGCAGTACTTC	CASSPPGLAHYEQYF
TRBD1	TRBJ1-6	once	TRBV7-2	TGTGCCAGCAGCTTAGATGGGGGACAGGGTAATTCACCCCTCCACTTT	CASSLDGGQGNSPLHF
-	TRBJ1-5	once	TRBV10-3	TGTGCCATCAGTGAGTCGGGGGGAGGGAACAATCAGCCCCAGCATTTT	CAISESGGGNNQPQHF
-	TRBJ1-1	-	TRBV11-2	TGTGCCAGCAGCTTAGAGAGGGCGGTTGGGACTGAAGCTTTCTTT	CASSLERAVGTEAFF
-	TRBJ2-3	-	TRBV6-4	TGTGCCAGCAGCCACGACGGGACAGATACGCAGTATTTT	CASSHDGTDTQYF
-	TRBJ2-2	few	TRBV3-1/TRBV3-2	TGTGCCAGCAGCCAGGGGCAACTCGCGAACACCGGGGAGCTGTTTTTT	CASSQGQLANTGELFF
-	TRBJ2-7	few	TRBV28	TGTGCCAGCAGTTTGACACACGAGCAGTACTTC	CASSLTHEQYF
TRBD2	TRBJ2-1	-	TRBV25-1	TGTGCCAGCAGACCGGGACTAGCGGACGTCTCCTACAATGAGCAGTTCTTC	CASRPGLADVSYNEQFF
TRBD2	TRBJ2-3	-	TRBV6-1	TGTGCCAGCATTGACCTCCCTCACCGGGGGGCGGGGGGCCGAGATACGCAGTATTTT	CASIDLPHRGAGGRDTQYF
-	TRBJ1-2	-	TRBV29-1	TGCAGCGTTGGCCGGGACTATGGCTACACCTTC	CSVGRDYGYTF
-	TRBJ1-1	-	TRBV5-1	TGCGCCAGCAGCTTGGTGGGGATGGGGGGCACTGAAGCTTTCTTT	CASSLVGMGGTEAFF
-	TRBJ2-5	-	TRBV5-1	TGCGCCAGCAGTCGAACACCGTTGGAGACCCAGTACTTC	CASSRTPLETQYF
TRBD2	TRBJ2-7	-	TRBV7-2	TGTGCCAGCAGCGCAGGACTAGCGGGAGTCTACGAGCAGTACTTC	CASSAGLAGVYEQYF
-	TRBJ1-1	-	TRBV28	TGTGCCAGCAGTCCCCCCCCCGGGATGAACACTGAAGCTTTCTTT	CASSPPPGMNTEAFF
-	TRBJ1-2	few	TRBV30	TGTGCCTGGAGCGGCAGGAATGGCTACACCTTC	CAWSGRNGYTF
TRBD1	TRBJ1-5	-	TRBV5-4	TGTGCCAGCAGCTTGGTCGGACAGGGCGATCAGCCCCAGCATTTT	CASSLVGQGDQPQHF
-	TRBJ1-2	-	TRBV28	TGTGCCAGCAGCCCAAGCGGGGTATGGCATGGCTACACCTTC	CASSPSGVWHGYTF
-	TRBJ1-1	-	TRBV11-2	TGTGCCAGCAGCGCCGACAGGAACACTGAAGCTTTCTTT	CASSADRNTEAFF
TRBD2	TRBJ2-2	-	TRBV28	TGTGCCAGCAGTTTGGGGCTAGCGGGCGCTCGACGGTTTTTT	CASSLGLAGARRFF
-	TRBJ1-3	few	TRBV2	TGTGCCAGCAGGCTCAGGGAAATCTCTGGAAACACCATATATTTT	CASRLREISGNTIYF
TRBD2	TRBJ2-1	few	TRBV7-2	TGTGCCAGCAGCTTAAGCGGGGATATTTACAATGAGCAGTTCTTC	CASSLSGDIYNEQFF
-	TRBJ2-7	few	TRBV11-2	TGTGCCAGCAGCCTACGACTCTCCTACGAGCAGTACTTC	CASSLRLSYEQYF
-	TRBJ2-1	-	TRBV7-9	TGTGCCAGCAGCTTAGAACTTGGGACGTGGGGGGAGTTCTTC	CASSLELGTWGEFF
TRBD1	TRBJ2-7	few	TRBV27	TGTGCCAGCCGCATCGGGACAGGGTCCTACGAGCAGTACTTC	CASRIGTGSYEQYF
TRBD1	TRBJ2-2	once	TRBV6-5	TGTGCCAGCAGCCCCCGGACAGGGGCCGGGGAGCTGTTTTTT	CASSPRTGAGELFF
TRBD1	TRBJ1-2	-	TRBV6-1	TGTGCCAGCAGTGAACATTCAGGGGGCGCAGGCTATGGCTACACCTTC	CASSEHSGGAGYGYTF
-	TRBJ2-3	-	TRBV11-2	TGTGCCAGCAGCTTAATTCTCGGCAGGGTGTCAGATACGCAGTATTTT	CASSLILGRVSDTQYF
TRBD2	TRBJ2-7	-	TRBV2	TGTGCCAGCAGTGAGATACAAGCGGGGGCCCCCTACGAGCAGTACTTC	CASSEIQAGAPYEQYF
-	TRBJ1-4	-	TRBV10-3	TGTGCCATCAGTGCCGCGGCCCTCTCAGAGGAAAAACTGTTTTTT	CAISAAALSEEKLFF
TRBD2	TRBJ2-7	-	TRBV4-3	TGCGCCAGCAGCCAAGATGGGACTAGCGGCCACGAGCAGTACTTC	CASSQDGTSGHEQYF
-	TRBJ2-1	-	TRBV7-2	TGTGCCAGCAGGTTCTCCACTCTCACTTCCGGTGAGCAGTTCTTC	CASRFSTLTSGEQFF
TRBD1	TRBJ1-6	-	TRBV5-6	TGTGCCAGCAGGGGACAGGGGCGGACTTCACCCCTCCACTTT	CASRGQGRTSPLHF
TRBD2	TRBJ2-2	-	TRBV9	TGTGCCAGCAGCGAGCGGGGGGGGAACACCGGGGAGCTGTTTTTT	CASSERGGNTGELFF
TRBD1	TRBJ2-7	-	TRBV6-6	TGTGCCAGCAGTTTCCCGACAGGGGCAAGGACCTACGAGCAGTACTTC	CASSFPTGARTYEQYF
-	TRBJ1-2	-	TRBV19	TGTGCCAGAGGGGGGGACCTGCCCTTTACTAACTATGGCTACACCTTC	CARGGDLPFTNYGYTF
-	TRBJ1-6	-	TRBV5-4	TGTGCCAGCAGTATCGACAGGAATAATTCACCCCTCCACTTT	CASSIDRNNSPLHF
-	TRBJ1-1	-	TRBV27	TGTGCCAGCATCCTACAGGGATCAACTGAAGCTTTCTTT	CASILQGSTEAFF
TRBD1	TRBJ1-1	once	TRBV20-1	TGCAGTGCTAGTAGGGACAGGGACACTGAAGCTTTCTTT	CSASRDRDTEAFF
TRBD1	TRBJ1-2	once	TRBV5-1	TGCGCCAGCAGCCCGGCCGGGACAGGGAACTATGGCTACACCTTC	CASSPAGTGNYGYTF
-	TRBJ2-3	-	TRBV10-2	TGCGCCAGCGCCCAGCGGTCTAGCACAGATACGCAGTATTTT	CASAQRSSTDTQYF
-	TRBJ1-2	-	TRBV5-1	TGCGCCAGCAGCGACAGTTATGGCTACACCTTC	CASSDSYGYTF
-	TRBJ2-7	-	TRBV7-5	TGTGCCAGAAGTCGACAGGGTTTCTACGAGCAGTACTTC	CARSRQGFYEQYF
TRBD1	TRBJ2-3	once	TRBV3-1/TRBV3-2	TGTGCCAGCAGCCCGGGACAGCTGTACACAGATACGCAGTATTTT	CASSPGQLYTDTQYF
-	TRBJ2-2	-	TRBV6-1	TGTGCCAGCAGTTTCTTCGGGGGAACCCCCGGGGAGCTGTTTTTT	CASSFFGGTPGELFF
-	TRBJ2-7	-	TRBV11-2	TGTGCCAGCAGCTCTCATTTCACCTCCGGGAGTAGCTCCTACGAGCAGTACTTC	CASSSHFTSGSSSYEQYF
TRBD1	TRBJ1-6	-	TRBV28	TGTGCCAGCAGTTCCGGGACAGGGTGGAATTCACCCCTCCACTTT	CASSSGTGWNSPLHF
TRBD2	TRBJ2-3	-	TRBV28	TGTGCCAGCGTGCGCGGGGGGTTCACAGATACGCAGTATTTT	CASVRGGFTDTQYF
TRBD1	TRBJ1-6	-	TRBV3-1/TRBV3-2	TGTGCCAGCAGCCAAGCCCCTCAGGGGGGTAACTCACCCCTCCACTTT	CASSQAPQGGNSPLHF